A selection of T cell receptor beta chains follows, all from one sample in a study of Tregs in tolerant kidney transplant recipients. Measured with immunoSEQ multiplex PCR; TCRdb has only the in-frame clones, and not every one. The repertoire holds about 50,000 clones, with 89% as singletons. The source was CD8+ T cells from blood (PBMCs), collected 12 months after the transplant. All receptors derive from a human patient who received a combined kidney and bone marrow transplant. Among the T cells, some may be from the graft donor. The CDR3 runs from the conserved cysteine through the conserved F or W. Each record gives: clone size, V gene, J gene, D gene, CDR3 DNA, CDR3 protein. The D gene is left open where the match is weak. Expanded clones get a size class; other rows say once, few or many, or leave the size out.

NA	TRBV19	TRBJ1-2	NA	TGTGCCGTAGAACGTGGGCATCCGAACTATGGCTACACCTTC	CAVERGHPNYGYTF
once	TRBV19	TRBJ1-5	NA	TGTGCCAGTAGTATAGGAGTGAGCAATCAGCCCCAGCATTTT	CASSIGVSNQPQHF
NA	TRBV14	TRBJ1-2	NA	TGTGCCAGCAGCCAAGAAAAAGGGCAGGGACTCTATGGCTACACCTTC	CASSQEKGQGLYGYTF
NA	TRBV4-2	TRBJ2-3	TRBD2	TGTGCCAGCAGCCAAGGTAGCGGGGGGGTTCTGGATACGCAGTATTTT	CASSQGSGGVLDTQYF
NA	TRBV28	TRBJ2-5	NA	TGTGCCAGCAGTTTATGGGACTCGGAGGATAAGTATCAAGAGACCCAGTACTTC	CASSLWDSEDKYQETQYF
NA	TRBV4-2	TRBJ2-7	NA	TGTGCCAGCAGCCAAGAGGGGGGGCGCTGGGGTGGGGGGGAGCAGTACTTC	CASSQEGGRWGGGEQYF
NA	TRBV5-6	TRBJ2-7	TRBD2	TGTGCCAGCAGCTTTCGAACGGGAGGGCCTTACGAGCAGTACTTC	CASSFRTGGPYEQYF
few	TRBV4-2	TRBJ2-7	NA	TGTGCCAGCAGCCAAGAAAGTGGGGCCTCCTACGAGCAGTACTTC	CASSQESGASYEQYF
once	TRBV13	TRBJ1-1	NA	TGTGCCAGCAGCTTCCCCCTAACTGAAGCTTTCTTT	CASSFPLTEAFF
NA	TRBV5-4	TRBJ2-3	TRBD2	TGTGCCAGCAGCTTGGACGGGACTAGCGTGACAGATACGCAGTATTTT	CASSLDGTSVTDTQYF
NA	TRBV19	TRBJ2-3	NA	TGTGCCAGTAGTATAACCCCCTACGATACGCAGTATTTT	CASSITPYDTQYF
NA	TRBV4-1	TRBJ1-2	TRBD1	TGCGCCAGCAGCGCACAGGGGGCGGCCGATGGCTACACCTTC	CASSAQGAADGYTF
NA	TRBV7-3	TRBJ2-1	TRBD2	TGTGCCAGCGGGACTAGCGGGAGTGGTGAGCAGTTCTTC	CASGTSGSGEQFF
NA	TRBV9	TRBJ2-7	NA	TGTGCCAGCACCAATAACCGACAGGAGGAATACTCCTACGAGCAGTACTTC	CASTNNRQEEYSYEQYF
few	TRBV19	TRBJ1-5	NA	TGTGCCAGTAGTATAGATGGGGGGTTGAGGCCCCAGCATTTT	CASSIDGGLRPQHF
NA	TRBV7-6	TRBJ2-1	NA	TGTGCCAGCAGCTTATATTCGAGCTACAATGAGCAGTTCTTC	CASSLYSSYNEQFF
NA	TRBV13	TRBJ2-1	TRBD2	TGTGCCAGCAGCGTACTAGCGGGAGGTTATGAGCAGTTCTTC	CASSVLAGGYEQFF
NA	TRBV7-6	TRBJ1-1	NA	TGTGCCAGCAGCCAACCAGCGTATGGAGGGACTGAAGCTTTCTTT	CASSQPAYGGTEAFF
NA	TRBV7-2	TRBJ1-1	NA	TGTGCCAGCAGCTTCGGTTGGTCAAACACTGAAGCTTTCTTT	CASSFGWSNTEAFF
NA	TRBV6-1	TRBJ2-7	TRBD1	TGTGCCAGCAGTGAAGGGGCAGGGGGCCCCTACGAGCAGTACTTC	CASSEGAGGPYEQYF
NA	TRBV4-2	TRBJ2-7	TRBD2	TGTGCCAGCAGCCAAACGCCTAGCGGCCACGAGCAGTACTTC	CASSQTPSGHEQYF
once	TRBV20-1	TRBJ2-1	NA	TGCAGTGCTTGGCTAGGAAGTGAGCAGTTCTTC	CSAWLGSEQFF
NA	TRBV19	TRBJ1-2	NA	TGTGCCAGTAGTATAGGAGGAATTACGGGTGGCTACACCTTC	CASSIGGITGGYTF
NA	TRBV27	TRBJ1-2	TRBD1	TGTGCCAGCAGTTTGGACAGGGGGCATGGCTACACCTTC	CASSLDRGHGYTF
NA	TRBV11-3	TRBJ2-7	TRBD2	TGTGCCAGCAGCCCCCGGTGGCTAGCGGACCTTAGAGAGCAGTACTTC	CASSPRWLADLREQYF
NA	TRBV19	TRBJ2-2	NA	TGTGCCAGTAGTCGGGGGTCCGGGGAGCTGTTTTTT	CASSRGSGELFF
NA	TRBV29-1	TRBJ1-2	NA	TGCAGCGTTGATGGGACACGGGATGGCTACACCTTC	CSVDGTRDGYTF
few	TRBV29-1	TRBJ2-3	TRBD2	TGCAGCGTCGGGGGGGTGGAGGCCCACACAGATACGCAGTATTTT	CSVGGVEAHTDTQYF
NA	TRBV4-3	TRBJ2-7	NA	TGCGCCAGCAGCCAAGGTGCGCCAGGGGACTCCTACGAGCAGTACTTC	CASSQGAPGDSYEQYF
NA	TRBV6-5	TRBJ2-7	NA	TGTGCCAGCAGTTACTCACAGGGACATCTATACGGGCAGTACTTC	CASSYSQGHLYGQYF
NA	TRBV7-6	TRBJ2-5	TRBD2	TGTGCCAGCAGCTTAGGGGTTAGCGGGAGGTTGAAGACCCAGTACTTC	CASSLGVSGRLKTQYF
NA	TRBV29-1	TRBJ2-3	NA	TGCAGCGTTGAAGTTGGCAGAACAGATACGCAGTATTTT	CSVEVGRTDTQYF
NA	TRBV28	TRBJ2-4	TRBD1	TGTGCCAGCAGTCCGACAGGGTTTGACAAAAACATTCAGTACTTC	CASSPTGFDKNIQYF
NA	TRBV28	TRBJ1-5	NA	TGTGCCAGCATTCTCGGGGGGAATCGTCAGCCCCAGCATTTT	CASILGGNRQPQHF
NA	TRBV4-1	TRBJ1-1	TRBD1	TGCGCCAGCAGACAAGTTAGACAGGGAGATACTGAAGCTTTCTTT	CASRQVRQGDTEAFF
NA	TRBV11-2	TRBJ2-7	TRBD2	TGTGCCAGCAGCTCGGGACTAGCGAGCTCCTACGAGCAGTACTTC	CASSSGLASSYEQYF
NA	TRBV30	TRBJ1-5	NA	TGTGCCTGGAGTGTAGGGGTATCGGGTCAGCCCCAGCATTTT	CAWSVGVSGQPQHF
NA	TRBV7-5	TRBJ2-1	NA	TGTGTCAGAAGCTTAAGACCGGGGACTAGCGGGAGAGGGGATTCCGTCAATGAGCAGTTCTTC	CVRSLRPGTSGRGDSVNEQFF
NA	TRBV13	TRBJ2-5	NA	TGTGCCAGCAGCTTAGGCGTAACAGGGGAGGCTGGAGAGACCCAGTACTTC	CASSLGVTGEAGETQYF
NA	TRBV4-3	TRBJ2-1	NA	TGCGCCAGCAGCCACAAACTTTACTCCCAAAAGTGGGGCGGTGGGGACAATGAGCAGTTCTTC	CASSHKLYSQKWGGGDNEQFF
NA	TRBV6-1	TRBJ2-7	TRBD2	TGTGCCAGCTGGGGCGGCGGGAGCGTCTACGAGCAGTACTTC	CASWGGGSVYEQYF
NA	TRBV7-8	TRBJ2-1	TRBD2	TGTGCCAGCAGCCCGGGACTAGCGGGGGCGCAATCCTACAATGAGCAGTTCTTC	CASSPGLAGAQSYNEQFF
NA	TRBV6-5	TRBJ2-7	NA	TGTGCCAGCAGTGCCCTTGGACAAGAAAACTACGAGCAGTACTTC	CASSALGQENYEQYF
NA	TRBV7-2	TRBJ2-1	NA	TGTGCCAGCAGCTTAGATCCTCTCGTCAATGAGCAGTTCTTC	CASSLDPLVNEQFF
NA	TRBV4-1	TRBJ2-3	TRBD2	TGCGCCAGCAGCCCGACCAGCGGGGTTAGCACAGATACGCAGTATTTT	CASSPTSGVSTDTQYF
NA	TRBV19	TRBJ1-6	TRBD1	TGTGCCACCAGGACAGGGGGCAGTTCACCCCTCCACTTT	CATRTGGSSPLHF
medium-sized	TRBV6-1	TRBJ2-7	NA	TGTGCCAGCAGTGAAGGACTTGCCTACGAGCAGTACTTC	CASSEGLAYEQYF
few	TRBV7-6	TRBJ2-1	TRBD1	TGTGCCAGCAGCCGTGACAGGGGGCGTATGAATGAGCAGTTCTTC	CASSRDRGRMNEQFF
NA	TRBV9	TRBJ2-1	NA	TGTGCCAGCAGCGCCCCCCCTAGCGATGAGCAGTTCTTC	CASSAPPSDEQFF
NA	TRBV11-2	TRBJ2-3	NA	TGTGCCAGCAGTCCCGGGGGGATAGGGGGTGATACGCAGTATTTT	CASSPGGIGGDTQYF
NA	TRBV5-4	TRBJ2-1	NA	TGTGCCAGCAGCTTCCGGGGCTCCTACAATGAGCAGTTCTTC	CASSFRGSYNEQFF
NA	TRBV6-1	TRBJ2-1	TRBD2	TGTGCCAGCAGTGTGGCGGGGGGGCCCAATGAGCAGTTCTTC	CASSVAGGPNEQFF
NA	TRBV7-9	TRBJ1-1	NA	TGTGCCAGCAGCCCTTGGACATCTGAAGCTTTCTTT	CASSPWTSEAFF
NA	TRBV19	TRBJ2-6	NA	TGTGCCAGTAGTATCGTAAACTCTGGGGCCAACGTCCTGACTTTC	CASSIVNSGANVLTF
NA	TRBV30	TRBJ1-4	TRBD1	TGTGCCTGGAAAAAGTCAGGGGGCGAAAAACTGTTTTTT	CAWKKSGGEKLFF
NA	TRBV4-1	TRBJ2-3	TRBD2	TGCGCCAGCAGCCAACCCGGGGGGGACTCGCAGTATTTT	CASSQPGGDSQYF
NA	TRBV9	TRBJ2-7	TRBD1	TGTGCCAGCAGCGTAGGGACAGGGGAAATTGACGAGCAGTACTTC	CASSVGTGEIDEQYF
few	TRBV10-3	TRBJ1-3	NA	TGTGCCATCAGTGAGTTGGAGGGACTAACCATATATTTT	CAISELEGLTIYF
NA	TRBV4-1	TRBJ2-2	NA	TGCGCCAGCAGCCAAGGTATGGCGGGGACTCGCGGGGAGCTGTTTTTT	CASSQGMAGTRGELFF